This TCR beta chain was retrieved from a study of human T cells and chemical hapten exposure. Turning to the study itself: Upper inner arm skin measuring about 2 cm by about 2 cm received 2% DPC for sensitization. The patient population, which was mostly female, had alopecia areata, totalis or universalis.

Noted time point: pre-sensitization, week 0. As for treatment: therapeutic diphenylcyclopropenone sensitization with weekly scalp DPC. Concerning this clonotype: The antigen remains unidentified.

CDR1 is SQVTM and CDR2 is ANQGSEA in the germline V gene. With V trimmed by 6 bases and J by 4 bases, 5 bases remained unmatched. The CDR3 length is 15 residues. Under the authors' procedure: Sample TCR counts, which ranged from roughly 23,224 to 750,000, had a median of roughly 100,000. TCRdb independently ran MiXCR on the RACE reads; one entry per CDR3 protein. The V and J calls and clone size are TCRdb's, not the authors'. The sample yields some 98,000 distinct CDR3 sequences, 9.5% to 14% seen once. Whole-study results and caveats: TCRs at a frequency above 1 in 1000 stayed unchanged with DPC sensitization.

The sequencing here drew on whole blood, taken in connection with sensitization to the hapten diphenylcyclopropenone (DPC). This chain uses TRBV29-1 with TRBJ2-2; the match to TRBD2 covers 13 bases. The TCR comes from an older woman with alopecia areata. Some clones in this sample may be carry-over from other donors' samples. CDR3 DNA: TGCAGCGTAGGACTAGCGGGAGAGGGCACCGGGGAGCTGTTTTTT. It yields the protein CSVGLAGEGTGELFF.